The 15 T cell receptor beta chains below were found in one sample sequenced in a study of shared clonotypes between healthy human individuals. The repertoire was sequenced with immunoSEQ multiplex PCR; TCRdb's copy has only in-frame clones and lacks some. The sample lists roughly 410,000 clones; about 96% were seen once. Input material: memory CD8+ T cells sorted from blood. As for subset: CD45RO+ cells pooled with CCR7-negative TemRA cells. The receptors derive from a man aged 30 to 45 in good health.

The chain has TRBV14 and TRBJ2-7; 7 nucleotides align to TRBD2. Per germline, CDR1 SGHDN and CDR2 FVKESK. The CDR3 consists of 15 residues. J lost 7 bases, V lost 3 bases, and 12 bases had no gene match. The CDR3 loop is CASSQGTPMGGEQYF. CDR3 nucleotides: TGTGCCAGCAGCCAGGGGACGCCCATGGGGGGGGAGCAGTACTTC.

The chain employs TRBV5-1 and TRBJ2-1; 8 bases agree with TRBD2. The V gene's germline CDR1 is SGHRS and CDR2 YFSETQ. The ends lost 0 bases at V and 15 bases at J; junction bases unmatched: 11. The length of the CDR3 is 14 residues. As DNA, the CDR3 is TGCGCCAGCAGCTTGGGGGTGGTTGCGGGAGGAATGTTCTTC. This sequence encodes CASSLGVVAGGMFF.

Details on this clone: The same CDR3 arises from other DNA sequences in this sample as well. The V call is TRBV4-1, the J call TRBJ2-4; D is ambiguous. This CDR3 has 15 amino acids. Germline V CDR1 and CDR2: MGHRA, YSYEKL. Trimming pared 1 base from V and 0 bases from J, leaving 7 bases between. The CDR3 region has the DNA TGCGCCAGCAGCCAAGGGCCACTAGCCAAAAACATTCAGTACTTC. Translated: CASSQGPLAKNIQYF.

The chain couples TRBV30 to TRBJ1-3; D gene uncertain. Germline loops: CDR1 GTSNPN, CDR2 SVGIG (reference sequence). Deletions cut 3 bases from V and 0 bases from J, with 9 bases between. This CDR3 contains 14 residues. CDR3 coding DNA: TGTGCCTGGAGGAGTCATCTCTCTGGAAACACCATATATTTT. Protein: CAWRSHLSGNTIYF.

Here the CDR3 reads CASSELGTSRTGEKLFF. CDR3 nucleotide sequence: TGTGCCAGCAGTGAATTAGGGACATCACGGACAGGTGAAAAACTGTTTTTT. The chain joins TRBV25-1 to TRBJ1-4; TRBD1 matches 7 bases. Germline assignment: CDR1 MGHDK and CDR2 SYGVNS. Trimming took 1 base from V and 7 from J; bases not matched to a gene: 12. The CDR3 runs 17 residues.

The chain has TRBV11-2 and TRBJ2-1; 13 nucleotides line up with TRBD2. The CDR3 runs 14 residues. Germline CDR1 and CDR2: SGHAT and FQNNGV. The trim removed 8 bases at V and 4 bases at J, leaving 2 bases unmatched. The chain's CDR3 is CASAGLAGYNEQFF. CDR3 in DNA: TGTGCCAGCGCGGGACTAGCGGGATACAATGAGCAGTTCTTC.

The chain couples TRBV7-9 to TRBJ2-3; 8 bases fit TRBD1. CDR3 length equals 15 residues. V was pared by 5 bases and J by 5 bases, with 9 bases of the junction left unmatched. Germline V gives CDR1 SEHNR, CDR2 FQNEAQ (reference sequence). CDR3 residues: CASSLLQGEEDTQYF. In DNA, the CDR3 is TGTGCCAGCAGCCTTTTACAGGGGGAGGAAGATACGCAGTATTTT.

The rearrangement joins TRBV11-3 to TRBJ2-1; D is possibly TRBD1 (6 bases). The V gene's germline CDR1 is SGHNT and CDR2 YENEEA. The CDR3 spans 15 residues. V was shortened by 1 base and J by 5 bases, with 12 bases between the two germline ends. As DNA, the CDR3 is TGTGCCAGCAGCTTAGGTCCCAGGGGTGACAATGAGCAGTTCTTC. This gives the protein CASSLGPRGDNEQFF.

The V call is TRBV28, the J call TRBJ1-5; 8 bases line up with TRBD1. Per germline, CDR1 MDHEN and CDR2 SYDVKM. This CDR3 is built from 12 residues. V shed 6 bases and J 7 bases; nucleotides not matched to a gene: 2. The CDR3: CASRQGEQPQHF. The CDR3 DNA is TGTGCCAGCAGACAGGGGGAACAGCCCCAGCATTTT. Complete variable domain (other parts from reference TRBV28 and TRBJ1-5): DVKVTQSSRYLVKRTGEKVFLECVQDMDHENMFWYRQDPGLGLRLIYFSYDVKMKEKGDIPEGYSVSREKKERFSLILESASTNQTSMYLCASRQGEQPQHFGDGTRLSIL.

This clone was observed a single time. This chain joins TRBV7-3 and TRBJ1-1; D may be TRBD1 (6 bases). The CDR3 consists of 16 residues. V lost 2 bases to trimming and J lost 0 bases, with 13 bases between them. Germline CDR1 is SGHTA and CDR2 is FQGTGA. CDR3 sequence reads: CASSLRPTGLNTEAFF. As DNA, the CDR3 is TGTGCCAGCAGCTTACGACCTACAGGGTTGAACACTGAAGCTTTCTTT.

The V call is TRBV10-3, the J call TRBJ2-1, with D maybe TRBD2 (5 bases). CDR1 is ENHRY and CDR2 is SYGVKD in the germline V gene. This CDR3 has 13 amino acids. Trimming shortened V by 7 bases and J by 7 bases, and 14 bases separated the two germline ends. The CDR3 loop is CAITGVYGNEQFF. CDR3 sequence (DNA): TGTGCCATCACCGGGGTCTACGGGAATGAGCAGTTCTTC.

This chain links TRBV5-1 with TRBJ2-7; 7 nucleotides line up with TRBD2. Germline loops: CDR1 SGHRS, CDR2 YFSETQ. The CDR3 runs 15 residues. The V segment lost 1 base and the J segment 7 bases; nucleotides outside the gene matches: 11. The CDR3 DNA reads as TGCGCCAGCAGCTTGCCGGGCACTAGCGTTAATGAGCAGTACTTC. Amino acid sequence: CASSLPGTSVNEQYF.

The genes are TRBV9 and TRBJ2-3, with D possibly matching TRBD2 (5 bases). This CDR3 has 15 residues. The germline V and J ends were trimmed by 4 bases and 4 bases, with 16 bases remaining between them. Germline CDR1 reads SGDLS; CDR2 reads YYNGEE. CDR3 sequence (DNA): TGTGCCAGCAGCCCACGTGGAGGCGAGGCAGATACGCAGTATTTT. Encoded protein: CASSPRGGEADTQYF.

This clone was recorded only once. The CDR3 DNA sequence: TGTGCCAGCGCTAGGGGCCCCTACGAGCAGTACTTC. It is translated as CASARGPYEQYF. V usage is TRBV7-9 and J usage is TRBJ2-7; possible D gene TRBD1, 5 bases. This CDR3 comprises 12 residues. Germline V gene data show CDR1 as SEHNR and CDR2 as FQNEAQ (reference sequence). V lost 8 bases and J 2 bases, leaving 10 bases between the germline ends.

This rearrangement joins TRBV21-1 to TRBJ2-7; TRBD2, the table's D call, lacks a check against the DNA. TRBV21-1 is a known pseudogene. The CDR3 spans 18 residues. This CDR3 reads CASSKDRTSGSSSDEQYF. The DNA of the CDR3 is TGTGCCAGCAGCAAAGACCGGACTAGCGGGTCTAGCTCGGACGAGCAGTACTTC.